This T cell receptor beta chain appears in the sequencing data of a study of beta chain features in type 1 diabetes. Regarding the study as a whole: Among all four CD4+ subsets, Type 1 diabetes patients had TCRB CDR3s that were moderately but significantly shorter. Here, the possible influence of HLA type (on TCRB rearrangement) remained unresolved. In type 1 diabetes patients, VDJ junctions had fewer insertions; deletions at these junctions were more frequent. Across patients, naive, central memory and Treg TCRB repertoires exhibited apparently greater similarity than was observed across healthy donors.

The investigators reverse transcribed all of the isolated RNA, so they sequenced expressed TCRB transcripts. Repertoires were generated with immunoSEQ multiplex PCR, while TCRdb's copy carries only in-frame clones and drops some. The sample lists approximately 150,000 clones, around 63% occurring once. Trimming left V 3 bases short and J 6 bases short, with 11 bases between. CDR3 length equals 14 residues. Germline V CDR1 and CDR2: ENHRY, SYGVKD. A single heparinised draw of approximately 100 mL on average was taken per donor. With respect to this clone: The antigen is undetermined.

The chain is built from TRBV10-3 and TRBJ2-2; D is ambiguous. The source is a man between 25 and 39 years old with type 1 diabetes. The sequenced sample was naive CD4+ T cells from blood. The CDR3, as DNA: TGTGCCATCAGTGATAACACCCCACCCGGGGAGCTGTTTTTT. Its protein product is CAISDNTPPGELFF.